This T cell receptor (beta chain) was sequenced in a study of T-cell reconstitution after alpha-beta-depleted transplantation in children. Looked up from germline, CDR1 is SGHDT and CDR2 is YYEEEE. There are 16 residues in the CDR3. J gave up 5 bases and V 4 bases, and 13 bases lay outside the gene matches. TCRbeta library construction was performed incorporating unique molecular identifiers. Each CDR3 protein is one row after TCRdb ran MiXCR on the PCR reads. The table lists 900,000 or so distinct CDR3 sequences, 16% of them singletons. At least ten counts were recorded for this clonotype. Antigen specificity is unknown. Study-wide points: Surviving recipient T cells and thymic progenitors accounted for the high day-60 TCRbeta diversity observed in some patients. After one year, T-cell counts and TCRbeta diversity mostly came from new T cells. Reports say that about two months after transplant, the alpha-beta T cells came out of several hundred graft clones that had expanded.

This clonotype was sampled from a male patient aged 10-17 years who had a stem cell transplant for acute lymphoblastic leukemia, so the T cells may come from the graft donor. This chain joins TRBV5-6 and TRBJ2-7, with 9 bases matching TRBD2. The sequenced sample was PBMCs, mostly from graft donor cells, obtained 360 days after TCRalphabeta/CD19-depleted stem cell transplant. The CDR3: CASSRPPSGIIHEQYF. For the CDR3, the DNA is TGTGCCAGCAGCCGGCCTCCTAGCGGGATCATCCACGAGCAGTACTTC.